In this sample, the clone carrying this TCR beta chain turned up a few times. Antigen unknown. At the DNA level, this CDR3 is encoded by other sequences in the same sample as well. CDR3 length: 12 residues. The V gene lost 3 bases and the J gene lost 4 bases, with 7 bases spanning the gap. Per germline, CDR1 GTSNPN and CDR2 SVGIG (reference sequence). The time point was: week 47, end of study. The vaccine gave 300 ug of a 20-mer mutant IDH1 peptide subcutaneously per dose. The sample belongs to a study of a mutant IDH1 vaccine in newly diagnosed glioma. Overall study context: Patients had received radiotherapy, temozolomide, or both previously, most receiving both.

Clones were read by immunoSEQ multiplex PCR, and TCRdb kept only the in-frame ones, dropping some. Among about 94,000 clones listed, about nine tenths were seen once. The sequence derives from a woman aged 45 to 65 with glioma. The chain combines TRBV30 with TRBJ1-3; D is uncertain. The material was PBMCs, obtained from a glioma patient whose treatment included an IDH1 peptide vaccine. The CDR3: CAWRESGNTIYF. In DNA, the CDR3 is TGTGCCTGGAGGGAGTCCGGAAACACCATATATTTT.